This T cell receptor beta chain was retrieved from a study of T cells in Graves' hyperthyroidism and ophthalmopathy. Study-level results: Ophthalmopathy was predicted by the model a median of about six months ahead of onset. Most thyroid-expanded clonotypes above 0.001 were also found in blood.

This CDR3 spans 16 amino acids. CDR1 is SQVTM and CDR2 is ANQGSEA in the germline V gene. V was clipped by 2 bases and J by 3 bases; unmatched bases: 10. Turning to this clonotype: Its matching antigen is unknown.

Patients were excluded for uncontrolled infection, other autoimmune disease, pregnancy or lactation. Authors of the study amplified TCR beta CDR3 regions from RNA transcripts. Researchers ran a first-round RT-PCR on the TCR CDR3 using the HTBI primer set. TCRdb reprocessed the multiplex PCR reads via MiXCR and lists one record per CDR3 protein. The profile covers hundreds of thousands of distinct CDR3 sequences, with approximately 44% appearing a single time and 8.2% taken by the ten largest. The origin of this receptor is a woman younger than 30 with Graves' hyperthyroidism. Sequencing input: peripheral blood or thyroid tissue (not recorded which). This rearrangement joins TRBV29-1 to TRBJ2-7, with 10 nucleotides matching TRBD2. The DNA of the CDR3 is TGCAGCGTTGAAATTGTTACTAGCGGGACAGACTACGAGCAGTACTTC. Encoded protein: CSVEIVTSGTDYEQYF.